Sequencing of this TCR beta chain was carried out in a study of T cells after yellow fever vaccination. Study context: SMART-Seq v4 Ultra Low Input served to prepare low-cell-number fractions.

This CDR3 spans 13 amino acids. Germline assignment: CDR1 SQVTM and CDR2 ANQGSEA. The germline V and J ends were trimmed by 4 bases and 0 bases, with 10 bases remaining between them. This clonotype was detected a few times. Antigen specificity is unknown. Production of TCR cDNA was by 5'RACE template switching, which also added a universal primer site and UMIs. TCRdb passed the 5' RACE reads through MiXCR, listing each CDR3 protein once. This sample has some 390,000 distinct CDR3 sequences, with around 20% found just once. Study findings and constraints: Reappearance after the booster was seen for most primary-vaccination clones, at approximately 97% CD4 and roughly 90% CD8.

V is TRBV29-1 and J is TRBJ2-7; D gene unclear. The sequence was obtained from a man younger than 35 who received the YFV17D yellow fever vaccine. The sample consisted of PBMCs, taken before the yellow fever booster vaccination. CDR3: CSVGEPSSYEQYF. In DNA form, the CDR3 reads TGCAGCGTTGGAGAGCCCAGCTCCTACGAGCAGTACTTC.